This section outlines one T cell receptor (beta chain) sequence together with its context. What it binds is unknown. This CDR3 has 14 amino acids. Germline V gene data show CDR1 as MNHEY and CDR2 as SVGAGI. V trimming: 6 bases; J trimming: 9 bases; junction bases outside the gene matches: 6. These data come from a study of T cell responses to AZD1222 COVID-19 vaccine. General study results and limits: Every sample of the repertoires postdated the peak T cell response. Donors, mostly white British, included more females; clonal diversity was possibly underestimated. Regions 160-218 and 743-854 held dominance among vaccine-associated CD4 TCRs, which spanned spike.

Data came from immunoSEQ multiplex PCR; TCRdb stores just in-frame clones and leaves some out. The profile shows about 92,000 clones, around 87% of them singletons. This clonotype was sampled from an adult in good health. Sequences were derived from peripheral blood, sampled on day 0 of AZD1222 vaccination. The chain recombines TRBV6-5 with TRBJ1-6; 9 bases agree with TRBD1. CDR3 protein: CASSRTGEGSPLHF. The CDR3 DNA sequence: TGTGCCAGCAGCAGGACAGGGGAAGGTTCACCCCTCCACTTT.